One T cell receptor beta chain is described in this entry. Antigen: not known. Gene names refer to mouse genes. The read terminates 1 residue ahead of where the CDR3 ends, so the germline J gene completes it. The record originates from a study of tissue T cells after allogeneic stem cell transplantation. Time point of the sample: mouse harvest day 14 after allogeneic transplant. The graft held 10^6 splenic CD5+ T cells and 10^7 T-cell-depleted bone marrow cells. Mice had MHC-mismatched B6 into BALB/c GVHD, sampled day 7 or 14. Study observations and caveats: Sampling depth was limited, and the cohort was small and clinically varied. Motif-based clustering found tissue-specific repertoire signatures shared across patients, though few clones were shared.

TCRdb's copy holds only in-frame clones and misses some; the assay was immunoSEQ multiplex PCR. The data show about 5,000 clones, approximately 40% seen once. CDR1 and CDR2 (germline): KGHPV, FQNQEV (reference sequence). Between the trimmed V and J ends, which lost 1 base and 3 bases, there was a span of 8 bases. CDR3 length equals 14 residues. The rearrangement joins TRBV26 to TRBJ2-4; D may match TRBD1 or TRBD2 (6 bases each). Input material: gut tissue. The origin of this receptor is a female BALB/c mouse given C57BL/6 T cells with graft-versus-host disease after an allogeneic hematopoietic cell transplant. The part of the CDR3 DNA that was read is TGTGCCAGCAGTCTGTTGGGGGCACAAAACACCTTGTAC. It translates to CASSLLGAQNTLY. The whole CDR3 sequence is CASSLLGAQNTLYF.